This T cell receptor (beta chain) was identified in a study of spatial heterogeneity in lung cancer. Looking at the study overall: There were, on average, more than 9.5 raw-read appearances for each unique TCR and UMI combination.

Specified time point: blood at routine non-recurrence follow-up after resection. Per germline, CDR1 MDHEN and CDR2 SYDVKM. V was cut by 3 bases and J by 2 bases, with 11 bases left in between. The CDR3 is 14 residues long. TCRdb called the 5' RACE reads again in MiXCR, with one record for every CDR3 protein. The table has roughly 120,000 distinct CDR3 sequences, about 10% seen once; the top ten hold around 24%. The TCR comes from a female donor with early-stage non-small cell lung cancer. This specimen consisted of PBMCs, obtained at follow-up. The chain carries TRBV28 and TRBJ2-7; D may match TRBD1 or TRBD2 (5 bases each). CDR3 sequence reads: CASSLGDSPYEQYF. CDR3 DNA sequence: TGTGCCAGCAGTTTGGGAGACAGCCCCTACGAGCAGTACTTC.